This TCR beta chain was captured in a study of radiotherapy plus CTLA-4 blockade in lung cancer. The study, taken as a whole, reports: Together with interferon-beta, which increased in serum after radiation, early dynamic changes in blood T cell clones were reportedly the best predictors of response. Subsequent to radiotherapy plus ipilimumab, tumor-derived TCR clones underwent expansion in blood.

It was focal radiation plus CTLA-4 blockade with ipilimumab that patients with chemo-refractory metastatic non-small-cell lung cancer received. Points on this clone: What it binds is not known.

Method: immunoSEQ multiplex PCR; TCRdb's copy keeps in-frame clones and lacks some. The sample includes approximately 65,000 clones, about 72% seen only once; the top ten take less than 5.5%. The TCR sequence derives from a human donor with non-small cell lung cancer who had a complete response to radiotherapy plus ipilimumab. Sequencing used peripheral blood, obtained from a patient treated with radiotherapy plus ipilimumab.

The CDR3 here is CASSSGGLGQETQYF. The CDR3 region has the DNA TGTGCCAGCAGTTCAGGGGGATTGGGGCAAGAGACCCAGTACTTC. This rearrangement joins TRBV28 to TRBJ2-5; TRBD1 matches 7 bases. This CDR3 region has 15 residues. The germline gives CDR1 MDHEN, CDR2 SYDVKM. The V and J ends lost 4 bases and 2 bases, in that order; junction bases with no gene match: 7. Using reference TRBV28 and TRBJ2-5 for the parts outside the CDR3, the full variable domain is DVKVTQSSRYLVKRTGEKVFLECVQDMDHENMFWYRQDPGLGLRLIYFSYDVKMKEKGDIPEGYSVSREKKERFSLILESASTNQTSMYLCASSSGGLGQETQYFGPGTRLLVL.